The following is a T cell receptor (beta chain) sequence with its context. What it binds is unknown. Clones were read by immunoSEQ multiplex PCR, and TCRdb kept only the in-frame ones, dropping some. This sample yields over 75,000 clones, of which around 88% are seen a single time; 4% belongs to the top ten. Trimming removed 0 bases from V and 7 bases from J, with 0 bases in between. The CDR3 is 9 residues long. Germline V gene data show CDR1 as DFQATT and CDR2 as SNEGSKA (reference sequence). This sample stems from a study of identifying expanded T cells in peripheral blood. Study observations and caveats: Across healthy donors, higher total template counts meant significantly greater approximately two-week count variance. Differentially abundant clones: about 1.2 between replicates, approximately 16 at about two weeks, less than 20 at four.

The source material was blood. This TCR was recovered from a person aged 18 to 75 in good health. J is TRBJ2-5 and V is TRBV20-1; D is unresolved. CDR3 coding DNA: TGCAGTGCTAGAGAGACCCAGTACTTC. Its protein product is CSARETQYF.